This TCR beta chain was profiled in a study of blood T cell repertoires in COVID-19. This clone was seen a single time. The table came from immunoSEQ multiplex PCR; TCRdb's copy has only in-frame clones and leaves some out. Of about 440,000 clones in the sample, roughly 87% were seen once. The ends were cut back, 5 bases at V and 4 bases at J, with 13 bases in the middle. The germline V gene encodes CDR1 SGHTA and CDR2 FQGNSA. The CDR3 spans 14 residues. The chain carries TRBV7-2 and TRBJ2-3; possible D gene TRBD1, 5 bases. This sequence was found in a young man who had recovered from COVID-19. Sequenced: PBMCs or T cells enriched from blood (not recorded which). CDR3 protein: CASSKPGFADTQYF. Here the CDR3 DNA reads TGTGCCAGCAGCAAGCCAGGGTTTGCAGATACGCAGTATTTT.